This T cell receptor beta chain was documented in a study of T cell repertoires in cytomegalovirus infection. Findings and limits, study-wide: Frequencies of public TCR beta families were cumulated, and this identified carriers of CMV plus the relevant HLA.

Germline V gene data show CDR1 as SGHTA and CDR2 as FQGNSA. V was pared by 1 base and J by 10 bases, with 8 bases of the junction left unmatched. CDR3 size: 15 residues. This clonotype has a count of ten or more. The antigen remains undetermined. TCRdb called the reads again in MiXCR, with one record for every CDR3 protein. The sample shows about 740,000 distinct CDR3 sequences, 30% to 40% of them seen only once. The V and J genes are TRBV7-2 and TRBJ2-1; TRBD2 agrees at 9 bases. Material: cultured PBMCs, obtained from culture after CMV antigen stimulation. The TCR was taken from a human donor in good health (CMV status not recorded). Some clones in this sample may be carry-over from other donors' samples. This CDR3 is CASSLGGSGGHEQFF. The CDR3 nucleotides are TGTGCCAGCAGCTTAGGGGGTAGCGGGGGTCACGAGCAGTTCTTC.